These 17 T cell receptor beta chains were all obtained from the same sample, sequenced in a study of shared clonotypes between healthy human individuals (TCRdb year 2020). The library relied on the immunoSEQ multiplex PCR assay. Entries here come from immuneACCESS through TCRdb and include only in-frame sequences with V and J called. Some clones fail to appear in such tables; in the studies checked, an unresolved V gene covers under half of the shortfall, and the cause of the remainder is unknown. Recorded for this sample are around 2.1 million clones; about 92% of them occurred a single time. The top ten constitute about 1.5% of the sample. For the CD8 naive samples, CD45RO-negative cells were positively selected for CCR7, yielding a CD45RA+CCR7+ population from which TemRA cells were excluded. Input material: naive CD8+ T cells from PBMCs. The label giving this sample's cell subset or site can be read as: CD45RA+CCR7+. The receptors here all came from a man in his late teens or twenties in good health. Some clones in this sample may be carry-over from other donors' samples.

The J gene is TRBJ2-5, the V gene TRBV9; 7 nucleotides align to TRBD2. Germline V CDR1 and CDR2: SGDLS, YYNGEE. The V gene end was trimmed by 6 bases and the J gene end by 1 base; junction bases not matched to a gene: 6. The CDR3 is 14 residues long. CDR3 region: CASTASGGQETQYF. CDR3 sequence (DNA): TGTGCCAGCACGGCTAGCGGAGGCCAAGAGACCCAGTACTTC. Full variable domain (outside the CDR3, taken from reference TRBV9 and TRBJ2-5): DSGVTQTPKHLITATGQRVTLRCSPRSGDLSVYWYQQSLDQGLQFLIQYYNGEERAKGNILERFSAQQFPDLHSELNLSSLELGDSALYFCASTASGGQETQYFGPGTRLLVL.

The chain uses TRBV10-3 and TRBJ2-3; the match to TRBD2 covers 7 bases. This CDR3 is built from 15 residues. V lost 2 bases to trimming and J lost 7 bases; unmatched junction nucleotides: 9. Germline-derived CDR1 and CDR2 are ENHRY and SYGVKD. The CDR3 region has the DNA TGTGCCATCAGTGAGCCCGCGGGAGTGGGAAATACGCAGTATTTT. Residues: CAISEPAGVGNTQYF.

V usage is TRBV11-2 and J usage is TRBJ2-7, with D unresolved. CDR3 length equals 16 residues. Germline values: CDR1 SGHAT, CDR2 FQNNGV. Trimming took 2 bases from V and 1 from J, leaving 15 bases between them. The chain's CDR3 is CASSLNNNIRSYEQYF. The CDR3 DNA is TGTGCCAGCAGCTTAAACAACAACATAAGATCCTACGAGCAGTACTTC.

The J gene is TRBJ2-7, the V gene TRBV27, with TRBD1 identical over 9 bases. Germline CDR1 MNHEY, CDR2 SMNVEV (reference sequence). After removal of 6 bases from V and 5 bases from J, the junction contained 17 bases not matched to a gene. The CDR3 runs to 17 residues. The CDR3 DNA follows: TGTGCCAGCAGCCTCCACAACTTGACAGGGGGTACACACGAGCAGTACTTC. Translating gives CASSLHNLTGGTHEQYF.

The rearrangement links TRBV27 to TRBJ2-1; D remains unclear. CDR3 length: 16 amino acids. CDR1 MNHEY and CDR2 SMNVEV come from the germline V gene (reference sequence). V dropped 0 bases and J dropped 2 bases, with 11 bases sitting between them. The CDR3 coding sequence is TGTGCCAGCAGTTTATCGTCCGAATGGGCCTACAATGAGCAGTTCTTC. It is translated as CASSLSSEWAYNEQFF.

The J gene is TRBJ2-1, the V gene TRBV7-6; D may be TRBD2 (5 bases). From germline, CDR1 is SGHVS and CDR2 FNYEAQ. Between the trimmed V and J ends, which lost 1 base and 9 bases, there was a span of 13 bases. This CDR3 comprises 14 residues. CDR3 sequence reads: CASSLGEGWSEQFF. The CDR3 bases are TGTGCCAGCAGCTTAGGTGAGGGCTGGAGTGAGCAGTTCTTC.

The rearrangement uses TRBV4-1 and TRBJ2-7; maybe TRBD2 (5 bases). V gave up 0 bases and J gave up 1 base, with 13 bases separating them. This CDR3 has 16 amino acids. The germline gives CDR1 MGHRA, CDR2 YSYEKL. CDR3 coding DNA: TGCGCCAGCAGCCAAGATGGGGTAGGGAGATCCTACGAGCAGTACTTC. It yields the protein CASSQDGVGRSYEQYF.

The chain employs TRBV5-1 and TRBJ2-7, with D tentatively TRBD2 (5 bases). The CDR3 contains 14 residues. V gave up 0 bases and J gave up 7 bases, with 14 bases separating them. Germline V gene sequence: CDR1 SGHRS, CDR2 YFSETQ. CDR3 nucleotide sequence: TGCGCCAGCAGCTTGGAGGGCGGGCTGGGGGAGCAGTACTTC. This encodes CASSLEGGLGEQYF.

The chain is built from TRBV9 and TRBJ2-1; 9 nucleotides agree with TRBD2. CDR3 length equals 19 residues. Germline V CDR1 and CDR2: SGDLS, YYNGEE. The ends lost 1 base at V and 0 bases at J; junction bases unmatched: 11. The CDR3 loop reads CASSVNDWGSGSSYNEQFF. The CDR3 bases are TGTGCCAGCAGCGTAAACGATTGGGGTAGCGGGAGCTCCTACAATGAGCAGTTCTTC.

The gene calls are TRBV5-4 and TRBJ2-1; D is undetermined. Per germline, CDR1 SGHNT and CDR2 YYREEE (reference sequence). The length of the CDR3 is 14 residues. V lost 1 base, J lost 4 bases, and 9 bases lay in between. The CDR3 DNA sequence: TGTGCCAGCAGCTTGTATGACGGATACAATGAGCAGTTCTTC. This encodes CASSLYDGYNEQFF.

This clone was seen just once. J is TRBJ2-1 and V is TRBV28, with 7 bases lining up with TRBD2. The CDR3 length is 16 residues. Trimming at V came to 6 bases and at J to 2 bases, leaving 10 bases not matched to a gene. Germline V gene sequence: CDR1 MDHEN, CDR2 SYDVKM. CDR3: CASRLVGGGPYNEQFF. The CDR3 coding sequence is TGTGCCAGCAGGCTCGTTGGGGGGGGACCCTACAATGAGCAGTTCTTC.

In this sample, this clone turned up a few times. This chain's CDR3 is CASSLDARVLTEAFF. DNA of the CDR3: TGTGCCAGCAGCCTTGACGCGCGGGTTTTGACTGAAGCTTTCTTT. The chain uses TRBV6-6 and TRBJ1-1; D gene ambiguous. The germline V gene has CDR1 MNHNY and CDR2 SVGAGI (reference sequence). The ends were cut back, 6 bases at V and 5 bases at J, with 19 bases in the middle. The CDR3 runs 15 residues.

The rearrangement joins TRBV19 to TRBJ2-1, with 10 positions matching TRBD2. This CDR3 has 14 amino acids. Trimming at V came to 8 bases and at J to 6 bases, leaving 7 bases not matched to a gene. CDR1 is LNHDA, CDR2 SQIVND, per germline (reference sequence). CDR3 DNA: TGTGCCAGTGGGCTAGCGGGAGTCCCCAATGAGCAGTTCTTC. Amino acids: CASGLAGVPNEQFF. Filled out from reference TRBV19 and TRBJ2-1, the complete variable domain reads DGGITQSPKYLFRKEGQNVTLSCEQNLNHDAMYWYRQDPGQGLRLIYYSQIVNDFQKGDIAEGYSVSREKKESFPLTVTSAQKNPTAFYLCASGLAGVPNEQFFGPGTRLTVL.

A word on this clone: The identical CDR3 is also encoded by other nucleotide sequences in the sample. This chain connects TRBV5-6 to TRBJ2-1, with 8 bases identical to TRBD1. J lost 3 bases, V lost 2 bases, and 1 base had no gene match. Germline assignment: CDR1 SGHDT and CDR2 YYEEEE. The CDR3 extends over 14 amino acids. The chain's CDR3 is CASSFGTGYNEQFF. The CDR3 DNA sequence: TGTGCCAGCAGCTTCGGGACAGGCTACAATGAGCAGTTCTTC.

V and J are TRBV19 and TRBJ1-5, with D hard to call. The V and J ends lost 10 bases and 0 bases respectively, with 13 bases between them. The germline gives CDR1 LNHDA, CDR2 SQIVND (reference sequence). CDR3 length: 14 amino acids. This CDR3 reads CATSPPNSNQPQHF. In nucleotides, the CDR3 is TGTGCCACCTCCCCCCCCAATAGCAATCAGCCCCAGCATTTT.

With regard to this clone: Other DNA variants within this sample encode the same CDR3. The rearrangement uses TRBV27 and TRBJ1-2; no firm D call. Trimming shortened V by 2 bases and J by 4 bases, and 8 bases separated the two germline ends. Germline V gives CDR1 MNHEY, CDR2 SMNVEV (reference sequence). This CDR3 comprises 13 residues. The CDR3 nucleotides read TGTGCCAGCAGTTTAGGCACCCCCTATGGCTACACCTTC. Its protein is CASSLGTPYGYTF.

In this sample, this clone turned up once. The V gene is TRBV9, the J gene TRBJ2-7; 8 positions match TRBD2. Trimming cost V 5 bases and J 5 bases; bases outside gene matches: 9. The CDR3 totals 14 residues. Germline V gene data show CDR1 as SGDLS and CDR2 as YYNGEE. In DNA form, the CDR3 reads TGTGCCAGCAGTCCCGGGACTAGGGTAAACGAGCAGTACTTC. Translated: CASSPGTRVNEQYF.